Detailed here is one T cell receptor (beta chain). The antigen it recognizes is unknown. No clone much larger than this one lies a single base away; base qualities are absent. RNA was extracted using the RNeasy kit, and roughly 0.5 to 1 microgram was reverse transcribed with random hexamers. The immunoSEQ multiplex PCR assay, covering 54 Vbeta and 13 Jbeta segments, was used to amplify TCR beta CDR3 regions. PCR amplification bias was corrected by using a synthetic template baseline for primer optimization and computational correction. Per the source publication's procedure: Reads were annotated to V, D and J genes per IMGT and analyzed with immunoSEQ Analyzer, keeping only productive sequences. To calculate clonality, Shannon entropy was normalized by log2 of the number of productive unique sequences and then subtracted from one. For each patient and control, public and private clones were evaluated among the 100 most prevalent clones. Clones were defined as Susac-specific when absent from the healthy and MS cohorts, from over 950 published viral clones and from other ImmuneACCESS disease sequences. TCRdb redid the processing of the public reads, applying fastp at Q25 and MiXCR, and retained in-frame beta chains. Every CDR3 protein is listed once, alongside the most common genes and DNA of its rows. The V and J calls, along with clone size, are taken from TCRdb and not from the paper's own processing. Recorded for this sample are some 130,000 distinct CDR3 sequences; less than 95% of them occurred a single time. The ten most abundant clones make up 0.095% to 0.15% of the sample.

The sample is drawn from a study of CD8 T cells in Susac syndrome (dated by TCRdb to between 2018 and 2021). Describing the broader study: The study used repertoire sequencing to test whether antigen drove CD8+ T cell activation and differentiation in Susac syndrome. Study-wide conclusions, independent of this receptor: The study acknowledged that relatively few individuals were included in the TCR sequencing and HLA analysis.

Peripheral blood CD8+ and CD4+ T cells from healthy donors, Susac syndrome patients and multiple sclerosis patients were profiled using high-throughput TCR beta sequencing. The multiple sclerosis controls were treatment-naive patients whose relapsing-remitting disease, either stable or active, fulfilled the revised McDonald criteria. Bulk CD8+ and CD4+ T cells were purified magnetically by negative isolation, whereas CD8+ TEMRA cells were enriched by FACS. Blood was collected in EDTA tubes and processed within 24 hours, with PBMCs isolated through density gradient centrifugation. PBMCs intended for TCR sequencing were cryopreserved in liquid nitrogen and thawed later in a water bath at 37 degrees C. The sorted or isolated CD4+, CD8+ and CD8+ TEMRA cells reached a purity of at least 90%. From V the trimming removes 4 bases and from J it removes 3 bases, while the gene matches leave 5 bases of the junction unaccounted for. CDR1 and CDR2 are read off the germline V gene as SGHRS and YFSETQ. From cysteine to phenylalanine, the CDR3 is 14 amino acids long. CDR3 DNA is the only sequence kept; it has 42 bases, read in frame from the first base.

The sequence joins TRBV5-1 to TRBJ2-7; 9 of the junction bases match TRBD1. The sequenced material came from CD4+ T cells from PBMCs. This TCR derives from a human donor with multiple sclerosis. This receptor carries the CDR3 CASSKRTGDYEQYF. At the DNA level, the sequence is TGCGCCAGCAGCAAACGGACAGGGGACTACGAGCAGTACTTC.